These 8 T cell receptor beta chains came from one sample sequenced in a study of robustness of blood B and T cell sequencing. TCR beta repertoires were quantified from mRNA rather than genomic DNA. cDNA was made with a 5' template-switch oligo adding a universal priming site. Every cDNA molecule received a random 12-nucleotide UMI from the template-switch oligo. TCRdb re-called the PCR reads with MiXCR, one entry per CDR3 protein. The sample yields around 1,900 distinct CDR3 sequences, roughly two thirds seen once. The sample taken for sequencing was peripheral blood. The receptors were sampled from a human donor in good health.

This clonotype has only one observation. The DNA of the CDR3 is TGCAGCGTTGAAGACAAGAGCTCTGGAAACACCATATATTTT. Its protein product is CSVEDKSSGNTIYF. V and J are TRBV29-1 and TRBJ1-3; D gene ambiguous. V gave up 0 bases and J gave up 0 bases, with 6 bases separating them. Germline V gene lookup returns CDR1 SQVTM and CDR2 ANQGSEA. The CDR3 covers 14 residues.

The V gene is TRBV23-1, the J gene TRBJ1-3; D is possibly TRBD1 (5 bases). TRBV23-1 carries the ORF label, with uncertain function. V lost 1 base to trimming and J lost 0 bases, with 22 bases between them. CDR3 length: 20 residues. Here the CDR3 DNA reads TGCGCCAGCAGTCAATGGAGGAGTGGGGACGGCAGATTCTCTGGAAACACCATATATTTT. Its protein is CASSQWRSGDGRFSGNTIYF.

V gene TRBV2 combines with J gene TRBJ1-1; 9 nucleotides match TRBD1. Germline values: CDR1 SNHLY, CDR2 FYNNEI. V was clipped by 5 bases and J by 4 bases; unmatched bases: 5. This CDR3 has 14 residues. In DNA form, the CDR3 reads TGTGCCAGCAGTAGGACAGGGGTGAGCACTGAAGCTTTCTTT. Encoded protein: CASSRTGVSTEAFF.

V gene TRBV5-1 combines with J gene TRBJ2-3; no firm D call. Deletions cut 1 base from V and 2 bases from J, with 2 bases between. Per germline, CDR1 SGHRS and CDR2 YFSETQ. The CDR3 is 12 residues long. This chain's CDR3 is CASSLITDTQYF. CDR3 nucleotides: TGCGCCAGCAGCTTGATCACAGATACGCAGTATTTT.

Comments on this clonotype: The conserved phenylalanine or tryptophan is not found at the CDR3 terminus, so this likely reflects a read error. This chain links TRBV10-3 with TRBJ1-1; the match to TRBD1 covers 7 bases. CDR3 length: 12 amino acids. Germline V gene lookup returns CDR1 ENHRY and CDR2 SYGVKD. After removal of 5 bases from V and 4 bases from J, the junction contained 1 base not matched to a gene. CDR3 loop: CAISSGGTEAFS. The CDR3 DNA sequence: TGTGCCATCAGTTCAGGGGGCACTGAAGCTTTCTCT.

The chain links TRBV19 to TRBJ2-1; D not resolved. Germline lookup yields CDR1 LNHDA and CDR2 SQIVND (reference sequence). The germline V and J ends were trimmed by 1 base and 3 bases, with 4 bases remaining between them. The CDR3 consists of 13 residues. The CDR3 sequence: CASSIALYNEQFF. CDR3 coding DNA: TGTGCCAGTAGTATAGCCCTCTACAATGAGCAGTTCTTC. The whole variable domain, remainder taken from reference TRBV19 and TRBJ2-1, is DGGITQSPKYLFRKEGQNVTLSCEQNLNHDAMYWYRQDPGQGLRLIYYSQIVNDFQKGDIAEGYSVSREKKESFPLTVTSAQKNPTAFYLCASSIALYNEQFFGPGTRLTVL.

The V call is TRBV5-4, the J call TRBJ1-6; D unresolved. V was clipped by 0 bases and J by 6 bases, with 7 bases between them. The CDR3 length is 14 residues. Looked up from germline, CDR1 is SGHNT and CDR2 is YYREEE (reference sequence). The CDR3 DNA follows: TGTGCCAGCAGCTTGGAGCATCGTAATTCACCCCTCCACTTT. It translates to CASSLEHRNSPLHF.

The gene calls are TRBV20-1 and TRBJ2-5; unclear D gene. The CDR3 has 11 residues. V shed 6 bases and J shed 7 bases, with 12 bases lying between them. Germline V gives CDR1 DFQATT, CDR2 SNEGSKA (reference sequence). This CDR3 is CSAPGPGTQYF. The DNA of the CDR3 is TGCAGTGCCCCCGGGCCGGGGACCCAGTACTTC.